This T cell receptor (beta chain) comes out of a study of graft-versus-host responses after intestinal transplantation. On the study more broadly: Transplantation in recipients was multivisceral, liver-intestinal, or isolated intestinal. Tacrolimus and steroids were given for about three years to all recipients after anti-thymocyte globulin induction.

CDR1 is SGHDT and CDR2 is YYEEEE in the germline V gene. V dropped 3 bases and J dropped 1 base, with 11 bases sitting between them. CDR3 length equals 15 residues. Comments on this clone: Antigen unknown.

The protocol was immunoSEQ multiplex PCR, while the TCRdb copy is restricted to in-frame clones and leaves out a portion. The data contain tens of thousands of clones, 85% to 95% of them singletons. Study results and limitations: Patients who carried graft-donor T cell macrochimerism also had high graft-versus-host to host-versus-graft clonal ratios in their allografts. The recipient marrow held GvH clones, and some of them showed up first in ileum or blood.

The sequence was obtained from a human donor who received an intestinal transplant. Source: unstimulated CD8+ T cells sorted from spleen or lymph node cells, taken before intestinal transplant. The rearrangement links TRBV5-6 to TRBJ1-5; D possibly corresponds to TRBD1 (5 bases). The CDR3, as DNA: TGTGCCAGCAGCTCCGGGACCCAAAGCAATCAGCCCCAGCATTTT. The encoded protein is CASSSGTQSNQPQHF. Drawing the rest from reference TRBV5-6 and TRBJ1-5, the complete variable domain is DAGVTQSPTHLIKTRGQQVTLRCSPKSGHDTVSWYQQALGQGPQFIFQYYEEEERQRGNFPDRFSGHQFPNYSSELNVNALLLGDSALYLCASSSGTQSNQPQHFGDGTRLSIL.